The 31 T cell receptor beta chains below were found in one sample sequenced in a study of identical twins. TCRdb recomputed calls from the 5' RACE reads with MiXCR, one row per CDR3 protein. This sample has about 240,000 distinct CDR3 sequences, with roughly 10% found just once. Sequencing input: memory T cells sorted from blood. The receptors here all came from a man between 45 and 60 years old in good health.

This clonotype was counted a few times. V and J are TRBV11-2 and TRBJ2-7; 15 nucleotides match TRBD2. V lost 0 bases, J lost 7 bases, and 1 base stayed unmatched. The CDR3 is 15 amino acids. The germline V gene encodes CDR1 SGHAT and CDR2 FQNNGV. In DNA form, the CDR3 reads TGTGCCAGCAGCTTAGAGGGACTAGCGGGAGGTGAGCAGTACTTC. Translated, it gives CASSLEGLAGGEQYF.

This clonotype was counted ten times or more. V and J are TRBV7-3 and TRBJ1-1, with no clear D. Germline V gene data show CDR1 as SGHTA and CDR2 as FQGTGA. Trimming pared 5 bases from V and 8 bases from J, leaving 15 bases between. The CDR3 is made up of 13 amino acids. CDR3 residues: CASSRTGNREAFF. CDR3 DNA sequence: TGTGCCAGCAGCCGTACGGGGAACCGAGAAGCTTTCTTT.

In this sample, this clonotype turned up many times. The V gene is TRBV7-2, the J gene TRBJ1-2; a weak D match, TRBD1 (5 bases). The CDR3 spans 13 residues. Germline V gene sequence: CDR1 SGHTA, CDR2 FQGNSA. V lost 5 bases and J lost 5, with 12 bases in between. In DNA form, the CDR3 reads TGTGCCAGCAGCGGGACGGGACCTTATGGCTACACCTTC. It codes for CASSGTGPYGYTF.

This clonotype has more than one count but fewer than ten. V and J are TRBV7-2 and TRBJ2-3; 8 bases fit TRBD2. The trim removed 5 bases at V and 2 bases at J, leaving 6 bases unmatched. Germline CDR1 is SGHTA and CDR2 is FQGNSA. CDR3 length: 15 residues. This CDR3 reads CASSARGGHTDTQYF. As DNA, the CDR3 is TGTGCCAGCAGCGCCCGGGGGGGCCACACAGATACGCAGTATTTT.

This clonotype was counted at least ten times. The chain uses TRBV4-1 and TRBJ1-1; 9 positions match TRBD1. Germline CDR1 and CDR2: MGHRA and YSYEKL. V lost 4 bases to trimming and J lost 3 bases; unmatched junction nucleotides: 6. This CDR3 contains 15 residues. This chain's CDR3 is CASSRSGQGDTEAFF. Written as DNA, the CDR3 is TGCGCCAGCAGCCGTTCGGGACAGGGAGACACTGAAGCTTTCTTT.

This clonotype has at least ten counts. This sequence joins TRBV12-3 or TRBV12-4 and TRBJ1-5, with D hard to call. This CDR3 has 13 amino acids. The germline V and J ends were trimmed by 3 bases and 5 bases, with 8 bases remaining between them. The CDR3, as DNA: TGTGCCAGCAGTTTTTTTTCCGATCAGCCCCAGCATTTT. Its protein is CASSFFSDQPQHF.

This clonotype was seen at least ten times. The chain joins TRBV12-3 or TRBV12-4 to TRBJ2-1, with D tentatively TRBD1 or TRBD2 (6 bases each). The CDR3 totals 14 residues. The V end lost 3 bases, the J end lost 3 bases, and 9 bases lay between the germline ends. The CDR3, as DNA: TGTGCCAGCAGTTTGGAGGGACACTACAATGAGCAGTTCTTC. Translated, it gives CASSLEGHYNEQFF.

This clonotype was found a few times. This rearrangement joins TRBV7-9 to TRBJ1-2; D is undetermined. Trimming removed 1 base at V and 4 bases at J, with 10 bases between. CDR3 size: 14 residues. Germline V gene sequence: CDR1 SEHNR, CDR2 FQNEAQ (reference sequence). The CDR3 loop reads CASSLDTASYGYTF. In nucleotides, the CDR3 is TGTGCCAGCAGCTTAGATACAGCAAGCTATGGCTACACCTTC.

This clonotype was counted ten times or more. The chain has TRBV20-1 and TRBJ2-7; D possibly matches TRBD1 or TRBD2 (5 bases each). CDR3 length: 16 amino acids. The V end was cut by 0 bases, the J end by 0 bases, with 15 bases between. Germline values: CDR1 DFQATT, CDR2 SNEGSKA (reference sequence). The CDR3 reads CSARDVSGTNSYEQYF. CDR3 nucleotide sequence: TGCAGTGCTAGAGATGTGTCGGGGACCAACTCCTACGAGCAGTACTTC.

This clonotype was seen at least ten times. The rearrangement links TRBV29-1 to TRBJ2-7; 8 bases match TRBD2. Per the germline V gene, CDR1 is SQVTM and CDR2 is ANQGSEA. This CDR3 contains 13 residues. Trimming removed 4 bases from V and 5 bases from J; junction bases left unmatched: 7. The chain's CDR3 is CSVVPLAGHEQYF. The DNA for the CDR3 is TGCAGCGTTGTTCCCCTAGCGGGCCACGAGCAGTACTTC.

This clonotype has ten or more counts. This chain links TRBV3-1 with TRBJ1-1; 8 bases match TRBD1. V was pared by 5 bases and J by 4 bases, with 6 bases of the junction left unmatched. There are 14 residues in the CDR3. CDR1 and CDR2 from the germline V gene are LGHDT and YNNKEL (reference sequence). Here the CDR3 DNA reads TGTGCCAGCAGCTTCGGACAGGGAAGCACTGAAGCTTTCTTT. Translating it yields CASSFGQGSTEAFF.

The chain carries TRBV20-1 and TRBJ2-3; 12 nucleotides match TRBD2. Germline CDR1 is DFQATT and CDR2 is SNEGSKA (reference sequence). V lost 6 bases to trimming and J lost 5 bases; unmatched junction nucleotides: 6. The CDR3 totals 14 residues. As DNA, the CDR3 is TGCAGTGCCCGACTAGCGGGAGTTATAGATACGCAGTATTTT. Encoded protein: CSARLAGVIDTQYF.

V usage is TRBV6-1 and J usage is TRBJ2-1, with TRBD2 matching over 10 bases. CDR1 and CDR2 from the germline V gene are MNHNS and SASEGT. The CDR3 has 14 amino acids. Trimming cost V 4 bases and J 5 bases; bases outside gene matches: 2. For the CDR3, the DNA is TGTGCCAGCAGTGGGCTAGCGGGGGACAATGAGCAGTTCTTC. It yields the protein CASSGLAGDNEQFF.

This clonotype was counted between two and nine times. This chain joins TRBV9 and TRBJ2-5, with 8 bases lining up with TRBD1. This CDR3 is 17 amino acids long. After removal of 3 bases from V and 1 base from J, the junction contained 11 bases not matched to a gene. CDR1 is SGDLS, CDR2 YYNGEE, per germline. In nucleotides, the CDR3 is TGTGCCAGCAGCGCAGGCCACCGACAGGGGTTCCAAGAGACCCAGTACTTC. Translated, it gives CASSAGHRQGFQETQYF.

This clonotype was seen only a few times. V is TRBV5-1 and J is TRBJ1-2; D possibly corresponds to TRBD1 (6 bases). V gave up 2 bases and J gave up 6 bases, with 8 bases separating them. This CDR3 spans 12 amino acids. Germline V gene sequence: CDR1 SGHRS, CDR2 YFSETQ. Here the CDR3 reads CASSFDRNGYTF. The CDR3 nucleotides are TGCGCCAGCAGCTTCGACAGGAATGGCTACACCTTC.

This clonotype was recorded at least ten times. The V and J genes are TRBV11-2 and TRBJ2-7; D ambiguous. The V gene's germline CDR1 is SGHAT and CDR2 FQNNGV. There are 14 residues in the CDR3. The V gene lost 4 bases and the J gene lost 2 bases, with 12 bases spanning the gap. The CDR3 loop is CASSWVRRPYEQYF. The CDR3 bases are TGTGCCAGCAGCTGGGTTCGGCGGCCCTACGAGCAGTACTTC. Full variable domain (remainder filled in from reference TRBV11-2 and TRBJ2-7): EAGVAQSPRYKIIEKRQSVAFWCNPISGHATLYWYQQILGQGPKLLIQFQNNGVVDDSQLPKDRFSAERLKGVDSTLKIQPAKLEDSAVYLCASSWVRRPYEQYFGPGTRLTVT.

This clonotype was counted many times. The CDR3 sequence: CASSLLGNYEQYF. DNA for the CDR3: TGTGCCAGCAGCCTTCTAGGGAACTACGAGCAGTACTTC. V gene TRBV16 combines with J gene TRBJ2-7; D gene ambiguous. Trimming cost V 4 bases and J 3 bases, with 10 bases left between them. CDR1 and CDR2 (germline): KGHSY, FQNENV. This CDR3 comprises 13 residues.

The table lists this clonotype with many counts. The V and J genes are TRBV4-1 and TRBJ2-1, with D possibly TRBD1 on 5 matching bases. Germline assignment: CDR1 MGHRA and CDR2 YSYEKL. V was trimmed by 0 bases and J by 1 base, leaving 10 bases between them. This CDR3 comprises 16 residues. In DNA form, the CDR3 reads TGCGCCAGCAGCCAAGAGGGGCTAGTGTCCTACAATGAGCAGTTCTTC. Its protein is CASSQEGLVSYNEQFF.

This clonotype was recorded many times. This chain links TRBV20-1 with TRBJ2-7; D is ambiguous. CDR3 size: 14 residues. Germline V gene sequence: CDR1 DFQATT, CDR2 SNEGSKA (reference sequence). Trimming stripped 6 bases from V and 3 bases from J, with 18 bases between. As DNA, the CDR3 is TGCAGTGCCCTTCGCGACCCGACCGACTACGAGCAGTACTTC. Its protein is CSALRDPTDYEQYF.

The chain joins TRBV20-1 to TRBJ2-6; 11 bases map to TRBD1. V was pared by 3 bases and J by 2 bases, with 9 bases of the junction left unmatched. This CDR3 is built from 18 residues. Germline CDR1 is DFQATT and CDR2 is SNEGSKA (reference sequence). Here the CDR3 DNA reads TGCAGTGCTAGTCCCGGACAGGGGGCGCTCGCTGGGGCCAACGTCCTGACTTTC. It encodes CSASPGQGALAGANVLTF.

The V gene is TRBV7-2, the J gene TRBJ2-1, with TRBD2 matching 9 bases. Unmatched junction bases numbered 12, after V lost 8 bases and J lost 7 bases. Germline loops: CDR1 SGHTA, CDR2 FQGNSA. The CDR3 length is 15 residues. The CDR3 bases are TGTGCCAGCGGGCGCTCGAGGCTAGCGGGGAATGAGCAGTTCTTC. Residues: CASGRSRLAGNEQFF.

The chain has TRBV18 and TRBJ1-3; D is possibly TRBD1 (6 bases). This CDR3 is 20 amino acids long. Per germline, CDR1 KGHSH and CDR2 LQKENI. V lost 3 bases and J lost 0, with 24 bases in between. This CDR3 reads CASSPSVPGTRIASGNTIYF. CDR3 coding DNA: TGTGCCAGCTCACCTAGTGTACCCGGGACACGGATAGCCTCTGGAAACACCATATATTTT.

This chain connects TRBV2 to TRBJ2-5; 8 nucleotides agree with TRBD2. Per the germline V gene, CDR1 is SNHLY and CDR2 is FYNNEI. The CDR3 covers 14 residues. Germline trimming cut 4 bases from V and 3 bases from J; bases unmatched to any gene: 4. Written as DNA, the CDR3 is TGTGCCAGCAGTGCGGGGGGGCCTAAAGAGACCCAGTACTTC. This translates into CASSAGGPKETQYF.

CDR3 sequence (DNA): TGTGCCAGCAGTCTAGCGAGGAACACCGGGGAGCTGTTTTTT. Its translation is CASSLARNTGELFF. This sequence joins TRBV28 and TRBJ2-2; D might be TRBD2 (6 bases). The V gene lost 5 bases and the J gene lost 1 base, with 8 bases spanning the gap. This CDR3 contains 14 residues. Germline V gives CDR1 MDHEN, CDR2 SYDVKM.

Concerning this clonotype: This may arise from a read error, as a much more abundant clone is one base away. The chain combines TRBV20-1 with TRBJ1-6, with D unclear. This CDR3 comprises 12 residues. CDR1 is DFQATT, CDR2 SNEGSKA, per germline (reference sequence). Between the trimmed V and J ends, which lost 5 bases and 14 bases, there was a span of 16 bases. The CDR3 DNA reads TGCAGTGCTCCCGGGCCTGATGTCGCCCTCCACTTT. This codes for CSAPGPDVALHF.

This clonotype came up many times. The chain combines TRBV4-3 with TRBJ2-3, with 9 bases matching TRBD2. Germline trimming cut 0 bases from V and 1 base from J; bases unmatched to any gene: 2. CDR1 and CDR2 (germline): LGHNA, YSLEER. CDR3 size: 16 residues. CDR3 nucleotide sequence: TGCGCCAGCAGCCAAGAGGGCGGGGGGGGCACAGATACGCAGTATTTT. Translating it yields CASSQEGGGGTDTQYF.

Many counts were recorded for this clonotype. The chain has TRBV6-2 or TRBV6-3 and TRBJ2-7; D remains ambiguous. The germline CDR1 and CDR2 sequences are MNHEY and SVGEGT. There are 13 residues in the CDR3. The V end lost 0 bases, the J end lost 3 bases, and 6 bases lay between the germline ends. This chain's CDR3 is CASSYSTNYEQYF. DNA for the CDR3: TGTGCCAGCAGTTACTCGACGAACTACGAGCAGTACTTC.

This clonotype was seen a few times. The V and J genes are TRBV20-1 and TRBJ1-6; the D gene is possibly TRBD1 (5 bases). Germline lookup yields CDR1 DFQATT and CDR2 SNEGSKA (reference sequence). The CDR3 runs to 14 residues. Between the trimmed V and J ends, which lost 2 bases and 6 bases, there was a span of 11 bases. For the CDR3, the DNA is TGCAGTGCTAGATTTGGGCAGGGTAATTCACCCCTCCACTTT. Residues: CSARFGQGNSPLHF.

The V and J genes are TRBV25-1 and TRBJ2-1, with a tentative D call TRBD2 (6 bases). Germline V gene sequence: CDR1 MGHDK, CDR2 SYGVNS. V gave up 4 bases and J gave up 10 bases, with 11 bases separating them. The CDR3 sequence is 12 residues long. The CDR3 sequence: CASSGPLAEQFF. The DNA of the CDR3 is TGTGCCAGCAGTGGCCCTCTAGCGGAGCAGTTCTTC.

In this sample, this clonotype turned up a few times. V usage is TRBV7-9 and J usage is TRBJ2-1, with 7 nucleotides matching TRBD2. V shed 4 bases and J 0 bases; nucleotides not matched to a gene: 9. This CDR3 comprises 17 residues. The germline V gene has CDR1 SEHNR and CDR2 FQNEAQ (reference sequence). The CDR3 region has the DNA TGTGCCAGCAGCTCAGGCAGTAGCGGGTACTCCTACAATGAGCAGTTCTTC. The encoded protein is CASSSGSSGYSYNEQFF.

This chain links TRBV20-1 with TRBJ1-2; D is unresolved. The germline V and J ends were trimmed by 6 bases and 4 bases, with 15 bases remaining between them. From germline, CDR1 is DFQATT and CDR2 SNEGSKA (reference sequence). There are 13 residues in the CDR3. The CDR3 DNA sequence: TGCAGTGCCCCCTCGCAGGATTTCTATGGCTACACCTTC. This gives the protein CSAPSQDFYGYTF.